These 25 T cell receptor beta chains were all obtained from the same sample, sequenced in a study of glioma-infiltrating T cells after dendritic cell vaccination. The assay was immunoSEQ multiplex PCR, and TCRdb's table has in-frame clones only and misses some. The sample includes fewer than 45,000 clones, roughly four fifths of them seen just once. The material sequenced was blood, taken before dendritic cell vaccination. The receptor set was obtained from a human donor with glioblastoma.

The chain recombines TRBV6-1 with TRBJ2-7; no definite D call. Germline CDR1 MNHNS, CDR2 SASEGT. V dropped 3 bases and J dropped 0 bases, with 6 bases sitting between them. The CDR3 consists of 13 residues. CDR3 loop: CASSDRSSYEQYF. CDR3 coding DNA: TGTGCCAGCAGTGACCGGAGCTCCTACGAGCAGTACTTC.

CDR3: CASSLGQGAYEQYF. In DNA, the CDR3 is TGTGCCAGTAGTTTGGGACAGGGAGCCTACGAGCAGTACTTC. The chain joins TRBV19 to TRBJ2-7; the match to TRBD1 covers 9 bases. The germline gives CDR1 LNHDA, CDR2 SQIVND (reference sequence). The CDR3 spans 14 residues. V trimming: 5 bases; J trimming: 2 bases; junction bases outside the gene matches: 4.

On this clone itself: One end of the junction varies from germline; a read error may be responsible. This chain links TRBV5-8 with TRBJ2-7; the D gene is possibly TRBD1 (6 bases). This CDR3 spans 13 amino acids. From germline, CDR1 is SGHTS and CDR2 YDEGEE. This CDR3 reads CASSLGHVYEQYF. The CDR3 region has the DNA TGTGCCAGCAGTTTGGGACACGTCTACGAGCAGTACTTC.

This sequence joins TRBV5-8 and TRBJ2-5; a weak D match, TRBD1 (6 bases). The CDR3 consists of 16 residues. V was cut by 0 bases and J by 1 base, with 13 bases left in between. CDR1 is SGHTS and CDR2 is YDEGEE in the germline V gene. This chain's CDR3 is CASSLGFVGAQETQYF. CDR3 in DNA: TGTGCCAGCAGCTTGGGATTCGTGGGGGCCCAAGAGACCCAGTACTTC. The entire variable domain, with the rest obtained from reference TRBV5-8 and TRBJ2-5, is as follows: EAGVTQSPTHLIKTRGQQATLRCSPISGHTSVYWYQQALGLGLQFLLWYDEGEERNRGNFPPRFSGRQFPNYSSELNVNALELEDSALYLCASSLGFVGAQETQYFGPGTRLLVL.

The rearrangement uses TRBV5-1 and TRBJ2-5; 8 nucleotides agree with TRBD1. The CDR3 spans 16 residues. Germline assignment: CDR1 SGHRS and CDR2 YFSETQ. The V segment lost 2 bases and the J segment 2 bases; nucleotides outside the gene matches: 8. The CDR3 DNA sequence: TGCGCCAGCAGCTTAGCAGGACAGGGACAACAAGAGACCCAGTACTTC. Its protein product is CASSLAGQGQQETQYF.

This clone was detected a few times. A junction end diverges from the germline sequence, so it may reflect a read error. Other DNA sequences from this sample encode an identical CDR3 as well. CDR3 in DNA: TGTGCCTGGACCGGAATTGGGGGCGCGAATTCCCCCCTCCACTTT. Protein product: CAWTGIGGANSPLHF. V gene TRBV30 combines with J gene TRBJ1-6; possibly TRBD1 for D (6 bases). Germline lookup yields CDR1 GTSNPN and CDR2 SVGIG (reference sequence). The CDR3 loop spans 15 amino acids. The whole variable domain, remainder taken from reference TRBV30 and TRBJ1-6, is SQTIHQWPATLVQPVGSPLSLECTVEGTSNPNLYWYRQAAGRGLQLLFYSVGIGQISSEVPQNLSASRPQDRQFILSSKKLLLSDSGFYLCAWTGIGGANSPLHFGNGTRLTVT.

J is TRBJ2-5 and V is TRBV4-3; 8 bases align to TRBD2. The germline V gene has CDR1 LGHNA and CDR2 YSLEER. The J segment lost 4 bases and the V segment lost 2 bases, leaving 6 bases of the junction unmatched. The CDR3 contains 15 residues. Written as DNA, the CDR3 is TGCGCCAGCAGCCAATCCCCGGGGGGGGGAGAGACCCAGTACTTC. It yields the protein CASSQSPGGGETQYF.

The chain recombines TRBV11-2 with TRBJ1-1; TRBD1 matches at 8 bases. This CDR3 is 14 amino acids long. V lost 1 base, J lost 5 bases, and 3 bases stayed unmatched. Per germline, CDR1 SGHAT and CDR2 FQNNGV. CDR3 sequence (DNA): TGTGCCAGCAGCTTAGCAGGGGGCCGTACTGAAGCTTTCTTT. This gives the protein CASSLAGGRTEAFF.

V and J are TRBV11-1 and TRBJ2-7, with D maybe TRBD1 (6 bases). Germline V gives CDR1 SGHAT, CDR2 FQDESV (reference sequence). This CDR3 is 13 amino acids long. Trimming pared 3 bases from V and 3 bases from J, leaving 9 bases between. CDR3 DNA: TGTGCCAGCAGCTTGGACAGATACTACGAGCAGTACTTC. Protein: CASSLDRYYEQYF.

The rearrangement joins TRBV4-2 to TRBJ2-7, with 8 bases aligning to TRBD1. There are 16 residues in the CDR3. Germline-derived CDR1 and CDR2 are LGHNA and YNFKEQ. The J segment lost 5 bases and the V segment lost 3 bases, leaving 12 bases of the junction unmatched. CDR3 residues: CASSHPMTGALHEQYF. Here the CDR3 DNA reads TGTGCCAGCAGCCATCCAATGACAGGGGCCCTCCACGAGCAGTACTTC.

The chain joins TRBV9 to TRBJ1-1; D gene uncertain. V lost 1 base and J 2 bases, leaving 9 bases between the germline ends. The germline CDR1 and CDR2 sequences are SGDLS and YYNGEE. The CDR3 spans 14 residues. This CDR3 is CASSVNSKNTEAFF. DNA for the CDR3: TGTGCCAGCAGCGTAAACAGTAAAAACACTGAAGCTTTCTTT.

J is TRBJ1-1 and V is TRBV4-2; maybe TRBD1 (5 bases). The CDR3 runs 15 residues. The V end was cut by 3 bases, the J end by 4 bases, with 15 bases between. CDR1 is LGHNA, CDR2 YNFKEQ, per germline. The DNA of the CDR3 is TGTGCCAGCAGCCACAGGGCTCTAGTTTCCACTGAAGCTTTCTTT. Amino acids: CASSHRALVSTEAFF.

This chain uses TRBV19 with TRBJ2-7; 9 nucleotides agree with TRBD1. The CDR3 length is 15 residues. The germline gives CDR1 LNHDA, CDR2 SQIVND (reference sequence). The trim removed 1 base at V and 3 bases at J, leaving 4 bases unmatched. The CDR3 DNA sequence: TGTGCCAGTAGTATAGCGGGACAGGGTGGCTACGAGCAGTACTTC. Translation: CASSIAGQGGYEQYF. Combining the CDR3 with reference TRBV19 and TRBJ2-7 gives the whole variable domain DGGITQSPKYLFRKEGQNVTLSCEQNLNHDAMYWYRQDPGQGLRLIYYSQIVNDFQKGDIAEGYSVSREKKESFPLTVTSAQKNPTAFYLCASSIAGQGGYEQYFGPGTRLTVT.

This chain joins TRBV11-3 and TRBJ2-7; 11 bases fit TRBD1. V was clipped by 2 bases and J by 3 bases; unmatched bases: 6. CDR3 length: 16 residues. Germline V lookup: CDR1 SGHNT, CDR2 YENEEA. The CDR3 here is CASSLPGTGGDYEQYF. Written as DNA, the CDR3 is TGTGCCAGCAGCTTACCCGGGACAGGGGGGGACTACGAGCAGTACTTC. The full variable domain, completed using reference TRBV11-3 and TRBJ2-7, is EAGVVQSPRYKIIEKKQPVAFWCNPISGHNTLYWYLQNLGQGPELLIRYENEEAVDDSQLPKDRFSAERLKGVDSTLKIQPAELGDSAVYLCASSLPGTGGDYEQYFGPGTRLTVT.

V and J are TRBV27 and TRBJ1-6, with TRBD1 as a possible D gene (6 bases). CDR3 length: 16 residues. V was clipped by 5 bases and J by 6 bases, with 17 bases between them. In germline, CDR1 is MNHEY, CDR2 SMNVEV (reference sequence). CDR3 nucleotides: TGTGCCAGCAGTGGCCCGGCGGGGGGCGCTAATTCACCCCTCCACTTT. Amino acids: CASSGPAGGANSPLHF.

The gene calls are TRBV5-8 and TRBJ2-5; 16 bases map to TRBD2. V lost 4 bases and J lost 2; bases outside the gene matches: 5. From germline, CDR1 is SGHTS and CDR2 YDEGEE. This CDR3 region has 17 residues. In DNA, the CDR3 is TGTGCCAGCAGCGGGGGACTAGCGGGGGGGATTCAAGAGACCCAGTACTTC. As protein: CASSGGLAGGIQETQYF. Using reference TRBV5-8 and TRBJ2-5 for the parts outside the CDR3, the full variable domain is EAGVTQSPTHLIKTRGQQATLRCSPISGHTSVYWYQQALGLGLQFLLWYDEGEERNRGNFPPRFSGRQFPNYSSELNVNALELEDSALYLCASSGGLAGGIQETQYFGPGTRLLVL.

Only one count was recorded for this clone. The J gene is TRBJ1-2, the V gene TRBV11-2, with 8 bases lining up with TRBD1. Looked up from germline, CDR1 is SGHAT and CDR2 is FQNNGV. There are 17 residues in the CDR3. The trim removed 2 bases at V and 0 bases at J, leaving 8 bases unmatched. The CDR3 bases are TGTGCCAGCAGCTTATGGACAGGGTCTGGAGCTAACTATGGCTACACCTTC. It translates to CASSLWTGSGANYGYTF.

The CDR3 DNA reads TGCGCCAGCAGTGACGGAAACCGGCGGGCTTTCTTT. Translating it yields CASSDGNRRAFF. This chain links TRBV10-2 with TRBJ1-1; D gene unclear. V lost 3 bases to trimming and J lost 11 bases, with 13 bases between them. From germline, CDR1 is WSHSY and CDR2 SAAADI. This CDR3 has 12 residues.

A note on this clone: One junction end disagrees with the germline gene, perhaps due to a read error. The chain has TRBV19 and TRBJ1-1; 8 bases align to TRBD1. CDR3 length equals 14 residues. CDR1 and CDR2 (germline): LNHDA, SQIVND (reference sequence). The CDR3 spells CASSARTGNPEAFF. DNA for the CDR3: TGTGCCAGTAGTGCCCGGACAGGGAACCCTGAAGCTTTCTTT.

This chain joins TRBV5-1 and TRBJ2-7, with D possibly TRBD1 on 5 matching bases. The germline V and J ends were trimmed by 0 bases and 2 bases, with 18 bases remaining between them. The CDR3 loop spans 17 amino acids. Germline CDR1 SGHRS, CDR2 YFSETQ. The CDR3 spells CASSLASGFRGTYEQYF. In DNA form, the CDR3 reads TGCGCCAGCAGCTTGGCCTCAGGGTTTCGAGGCACCTACGAGCAGTACTTC.

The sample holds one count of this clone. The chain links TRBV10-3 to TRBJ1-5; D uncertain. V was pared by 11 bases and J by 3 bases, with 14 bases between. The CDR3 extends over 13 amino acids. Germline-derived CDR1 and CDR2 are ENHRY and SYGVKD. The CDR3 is CAQPSHINQPQHF. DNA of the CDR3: TGTGCCCAACCCTCCCACATCAATCAGCCCCAGCATTTT.

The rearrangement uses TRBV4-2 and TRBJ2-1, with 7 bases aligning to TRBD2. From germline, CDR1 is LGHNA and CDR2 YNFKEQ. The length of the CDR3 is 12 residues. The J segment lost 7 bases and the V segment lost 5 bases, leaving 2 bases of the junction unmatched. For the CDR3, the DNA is TGTGCCAGCAGCTTTAGCGGGAATGAGCAGTTCTTC. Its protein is CASSFSGNEQFF.

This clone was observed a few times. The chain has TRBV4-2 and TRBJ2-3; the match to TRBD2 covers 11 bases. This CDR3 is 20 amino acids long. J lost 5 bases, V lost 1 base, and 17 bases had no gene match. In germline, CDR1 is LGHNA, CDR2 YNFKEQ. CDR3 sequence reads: CASSQGALAGGPRSQDTQYF. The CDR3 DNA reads TGTGCCAGCAGCCAAGGGGCGCTAGCGGGGGGTCCCCGTAGTCAAGATACGCAGTATTTT.

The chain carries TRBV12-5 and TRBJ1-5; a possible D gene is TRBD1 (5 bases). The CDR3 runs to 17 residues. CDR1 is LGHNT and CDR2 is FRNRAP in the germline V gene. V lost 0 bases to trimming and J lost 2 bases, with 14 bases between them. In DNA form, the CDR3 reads TGTGCTAGTGGTTTGGTAGTGAAAAGGGGTGGCAATCAGCCCCAGCATTTT. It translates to CASGLVVKRGGNQPQHF.

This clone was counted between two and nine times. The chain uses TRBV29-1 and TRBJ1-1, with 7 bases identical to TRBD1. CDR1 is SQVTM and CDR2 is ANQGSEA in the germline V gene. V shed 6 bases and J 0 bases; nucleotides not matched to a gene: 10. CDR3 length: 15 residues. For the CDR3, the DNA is TGCAGCGTAACAGGGGTATGGGGGATGAACACTGAAGCTTTCTTT. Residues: CSVTGVWGMNTEAFF.